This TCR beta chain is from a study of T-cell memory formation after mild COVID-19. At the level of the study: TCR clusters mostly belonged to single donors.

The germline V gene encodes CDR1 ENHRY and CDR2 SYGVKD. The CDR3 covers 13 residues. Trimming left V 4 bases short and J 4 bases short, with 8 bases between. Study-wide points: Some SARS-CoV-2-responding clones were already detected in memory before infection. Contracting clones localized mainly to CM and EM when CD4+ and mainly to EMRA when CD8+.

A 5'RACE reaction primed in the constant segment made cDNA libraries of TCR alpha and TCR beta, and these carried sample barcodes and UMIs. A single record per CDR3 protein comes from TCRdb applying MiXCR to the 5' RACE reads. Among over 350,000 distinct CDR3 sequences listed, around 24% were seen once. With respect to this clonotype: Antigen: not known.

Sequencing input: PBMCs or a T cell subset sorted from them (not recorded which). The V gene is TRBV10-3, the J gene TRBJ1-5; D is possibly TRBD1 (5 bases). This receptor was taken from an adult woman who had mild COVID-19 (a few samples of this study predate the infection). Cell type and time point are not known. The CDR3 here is CAISGGGNQPQHF. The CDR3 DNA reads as TGTGCCATCAGTGGGGGGGGGAATCAGCCCCAGCATTTT.